A selection of T cell receptor beta chains follows, all from one sample in a study of human T cells and chemical hapten exposure. TCRdb independently ran MiXCR on the RACE reads; one entry per CDR3 protein. The table includes about 80,000 distinct CDR3 sequences, 13% to 15% detected once. The sample here was whole blood, taken in connection with sensitization to the hapten diphenylcyclopropenone (DPC). These receptors were obtained from a woman in her forties or fifties with alopecia areata. Some clones in this sample may be carry-over from other donors' samples. Both conserved end residues are part of each CDR3. Fields, in order: clone size, V gene, D gene, J gene, CDR3 protein, CDR3 DNA. A D gene is named only where the DNA matches it firmly. Expanded clones get a size class; other rows say once, few or many, or leave the size out.

few	TRBV5-6	TRBD2	TRBJ2-7	CASSSTFGTSGFISYEQYF	TGTGCCAGCAGCTCAACATTCGGGACTAGCGGCTTCATTTCTTACGAGCAGTACTTC
NA	TRBV4-3	NA	TRBJ1-6	CASSPDRTTLNSPLHF	TGCGCCAGCAGCCCGGACCGGACTACGCTTAATTCACCCCTCCACTTT
NA	TRBV18	TRBD2	TRBJ2-1	CASSPLAGTNEQFF	TGTGCCAGCTCACCTTTAGCGGGTACCAATGAGCAGTTCTTC
few	TRBV6-6	NA	TRBJ1-5	CASSFQTNQPQHF	TGTGCCAGCAGTTTTCAGACGAATCAGCCCCAGCATTTT
few	TRBV7-2	TRBD1	TRBJ2-3	CASSLTGGAGDTQYF	TGTGCCAGCAGCTTAACAGGGGGCGCGGGAGATACGCAGTATTTT
NA	TRBV5-4	TRBD2	TRBJ2-1	CASSFKAGVPYNEQFF	TGTGCCAGCAGCTTCAAAGCGGGAGTCCCCTACAATGAGCAGTTCTTC
NA	TRBV7-9	TRBD1	TRBJ2-5	CASSRTGMETQYF	TGTGCCAGCAGCCGGACAGGGATGGAGACCCAGTACTTC
many	TRBV28	TRBD1	TRBJ2-5	CASSTGDRKTQYF	TGTGCCAGCAGTACCGGGGACAGGAAGACCCAGTACTTC
few	TRBV12-3/TRBV12-4	NA	TRBJ2-3	CASSLARLNTDTQYF	TGTGCCAGCAGTTTAGCCCGACTCAACACAGATACGCAGTATTTT
few	TRBV2	NA	TRBJ2-5	CASSRDGQETQYF	TGTGCCAGCAGCCGGGACGGCCAAGAGACCCAGTACTTC
few	TRBV27	TRBD1	TRBJ1-2	CASGTGDGYTF	TGTGCCAGCGGGACAGGGGATGGCTACACCTTC
NA	TRBV12-3/TRBV12-4	TRBD1	TRBJ1-3	CASSRTGDSGNTIYF	TGTGCCAGCAGCCGGACAGGCGACTCTGGAAACACCATATATTTT
NA	TRBV20-1	NA	TRBJ1-1	CSARGSGAFF	TGCAGTGCTCGAGGTAGTGGAGCTTTCTTT
few	TRBV28	TRBD2	TRBJ2-5	CATGGHPETQYF	TGTGCCACGGGGGGGCATCCAGAGACCCAGTACTTC
NA	TRBV28	NA	TRBJ2-6	CASSYPTGYSGANVLTF	TGTGCCAGCAGTTACCCGACGGGATACTCTGGGGCCAACGTCCTGACTTTC
many	TRBV18	NA	TRBJ1-6	CASSPPLGDNSPLHF	TGTGCCAGCTCACCACCCTTGGGGGACAATTCACCCCTCCACTTT
few	TRBV18	NA	TRBJ2-3	CASSPPDRTSTDTQYF	TGTGCCAGCTCACCACCCGACAGGACGTCCACAGATACGCAGTATTTT
NA	TRBV30	NA	TRBJ2-2	CAWSVQGRPGELFF	TGTGCCTGGAGTGTCCAGGGGAGGCCCGGGGAGCTGTTTTTT
few	TRBV7-8	NA	TRBJ2-1	CASSFIAGDEQFF	TGTGCCAGCAGCTTTATCGCAGGAGATGAGCAGTTCTTC
few	TRBV27	NA	TRBJ1-1	CASIPRGQRNTEAFF	TGTGCCAGCATTCCCCGCGGACAGAGGAACACTGAAGCTTTCTTT
few	TRBV6-6	TRBD1	TRBJ2-4	CASSNGQGGSPAKNIQYF	TGTGCCAGCAGTAACGGACAGGGTGGGTCTCCAGCCAAAAACATTCAGTACTTC
NA	TRBV30	TRBD2	TRBJ2-7	CAWSGTGLNYEQYF	TGTGCCTGGAGTGGGACGGGACTAAATTACGAGCAGTACTTC
NA	TRBV5-1	NA	TRBJ2-1	CASSLGGRVTGDEQFF	TGCGCCAGCAGCTTGGGGGGGCGAGTTACTGGGGATGAGCAGTTCTTC
NA	TRBV29-1	NA	TRBJ2-5	CSVLTAQGETQYF	TGCAGCGTTCTGACGGCCCAGGGGGAGACCCAGTACTTC
few	TRBV6-2/TRBV6-3	TRBD2	TRBJ2-7	CASNKAGVEWYEQYF	TGTGCCAGCAACAAAGCGGGAGTTGAGTGGTACGAGCAGTACTTC
NA	TRBV11-2	TRBD1	TRBJ2-7	CASSLAPDRLYEQYF	TGTGCCAGCAGCTTAGCCCCGGACAGGCTATACGAGCAGTACTTC
NA	TRBV7-8	TRBD2	TRBJ2-3	CASSLAGLAATDTQYF	TGTGCCAGCAGCTTAGCGGGTCTAGCGGCCACAGATACGCAGTATTTT
few	TRBV7-2	TRBD2	TRBJ2-7	CASSKTGTTFGGYEQYF	TGTGCCAGCAGTAAGACCGGGACTACCTTCGGGGGGTACGAGCAGTACTTC
many	TRBV18	NA	TRBJ1-2	CASSPPPGGAYGYTF	TGTGCCAGCTCACCGCCTCCTGGAGGGGCCTATGGCTACACCTTC
NA	TRBV10-3	TRBD1	TRBJ2-7	CAISGRQGKASYEQYF	TGTGCCATCAGTGGAAGACAGGGGAAAGCCTCCTACGAGCAGTACTTC
few	TRBV21-1	NA	TRBJ1-3	CASSKKVYGNTIYF	TGTGCCAGCAGCAAAAAGGTTTATGGAAACACCATATATTTT
many	TRBV4-1	TRBD2	TRBJ2-7	CASSARPGTSGATYEQYF	TGCGCCAGCAGCGCCCGCCCCGGGACTAGCGGAGCTACCTACGAGCAGTACTTC
few	TRBV29-1	NA	TRBJ1-4	CSVEDTLLGEKLFF	TGCAGCGTTGAAGATACCCTTTTAGGGGAAAAACTGTTTTTT
NA	TRBV21-1	NA	TRBJ2-1	CASSTSGRNNEQFF	TGTGCCAGCAGCACTAGCGGGAGGAACAATGAGCAGTTCTTC
once	TRBV6-2/TRBV6-3	TRBD2	TRBJ2-1	CASSWTLAGGNEQFF	TGTGCCAGCAGTTGGACACTAGCGGGTGGTAATGAGCAGTTCTTC
few	TRBV7-9	NA	TRBJ1-1	CASTLDPNTEAFF	TGTGCCAGCACCCTTGACCCGAACACTGAAGCTTTCTTT
NA	TRBV23-1	TRBD1	TRBJ2-7	CANKGQGCEQYF	TGCGCCAACAAGGGACAGGGGTGCGAGCAGTACTTC
NA	TRBV2	TRBD1	TRBJ1-6	CASRGARGNSPLHF	TGTGCCAGCAGGGGGGCCAGGGGGAATTCACCCCTCCACTTT
few	TRBV18	NA	TRBJ2-1	CASSPGTRGRNEQFF	TGTGCCAGCTCACCAGGAACCCGGGGGCGGAATGAGCAGTTCTTC
many	TRBV29-1	NA	TRBJ2-1	CSPQPIGGNEQFF	TGCAGCCCTCAGCCGATCGGAGGGAATGAGCAGTTCTTC
few	TRBV5-5	NA	TRBJ2-1	CASSVNNEQFF	TGTGCCAGCAGCGTTAACAATGAGCAGTTCTTC
NA	TRBV14	NA	TRBJ2-7	CASSQSSGSGPYEQYF	TGTGCCAGCAGCCAATCGTCCGGTTCAGGACCTTACGAGCAGTACTTC
NA	TRBV18	TRBD2	TRBJ2-1	CASSPTSGSFSNEQFF	TGTGCCAGCTCACCTACTAGCGGGAGCTTCAGCAATGAGCAGTTCTTC
NA	TRBV20-1	NA	TRBJ2-7	CSARASSAEQYF	TGCAGTGCTAGAGCCTCTAGCGCCGAGCAGTACTTC
few	TRBV29-1	TRBD2	TRBJ2-2	CSVGASGSRTGELFF	TGCAGCGTTGGCGCTAGCGGGAGTCGGACCGGGGAGCTGTTTTTT
NA	TRBV27	NA	TRBJ1-1	CASSPRRHKNTEAFF	TGTGCCAGCAGTCCGCGAAGACACAAGAACACTGAAGCTTTCTTT
many	TRBV14	TRBD1	TRBJ2-5	CASSRNRGQETQYF	TGTGCCAGCAGCCGGAACAGGGGGCAAGAGACCCAGTACTTC
NA	TRBV5-1	NA	TRBJ2-6	CASSLEGLSGANVLTF	TGCGCCAGCAGCTTGGAAGGTCTTTCTGGGGCCAACGTCCTGACTTTC
NA	TRBV6-5	NA	TRBJ1-1	CASSLGEGLAFF	TGTGCCAGCAGCCTCGGTGAGGGATTGGCTTTCTTT
many	TRBV3-1	TRBD1	TRBJ2-7	CASSRDRFYEQYF	TGTGCCAGCAGCCGGGACAGGTTCTACGAGCAGTACTTC
NA	TRBV6-5	TRBD1	TRBJ2-7	CASRRNRGAEQYF	TGTGCCAGCCGTCGGAACAGGGGCGCTGAGCAGTACTTC
few	TRBV9	NA	TRBJ2-2	CASSDIPGELFF	TGTGCCAGCAGCGATATTCCCGGGGAGCTGTTTTTT
NA	TRBV20-1	NA	TRBJ2-3	CSARDRSAVATDTQYF	TGCAGTGCTAGAGATCGGAGCGCGGTTGCCACAGATACGCAGTATTTT